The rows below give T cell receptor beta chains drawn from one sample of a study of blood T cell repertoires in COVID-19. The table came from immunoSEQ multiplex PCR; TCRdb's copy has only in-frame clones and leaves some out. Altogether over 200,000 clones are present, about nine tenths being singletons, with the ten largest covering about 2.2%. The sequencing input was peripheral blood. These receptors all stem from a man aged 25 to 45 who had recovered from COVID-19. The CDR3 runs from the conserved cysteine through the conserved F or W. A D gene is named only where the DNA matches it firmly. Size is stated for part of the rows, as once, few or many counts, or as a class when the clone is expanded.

TGTGCCAGCAGCTCCCTACTAGCCAGCGAGCAGTACTTC | CASSSLLASEQYF | TRBV11-2 | NA | TRBJ2-7 | many
TGTGCCAGCAGCTTAGAGTGGGGCAGGGGGAGTTCACCCCTCCACTTT | CASSLEWGRGSSPLHF | TRBV7-8 | TRBD1 | TRBJ1-6 | NA
TGTGCCACCAGCAGAGGCACAGCTGCTAACTATGGCTACACCTTC | CATSRGTAANYGYTF | TRBV15 | NA | TRBJ1-2 | NA
TGTGCCACCAGTGATTTAAGACAGGGTGGCTACACCTTC | CATSDLRQGGYTF | TRBV24-1 | TRBD1 | TRBJ1-2 | NA
TGTGCCAGCAGCTTGGTGGCAGATTACGAGCAGTACTTC | CASSLVADYEQYF | TRBV5-5 | NA | TRBJ2-7 | once
TGTGCCAGCAGGAAGACTAGCGGGGGGAAATCGGTAGATACGCAGTATTTT | CASRKTSGGKSVDTQYF | TRBV7-9 | TRBD2 | TRBJ2-3 | NA
TGTGCCAGCAGCCTCATACAGGGGGCCAAAAACATTCAGTACTTC | CASSLIQGAKNIQYF | TRBV14 | TRBD1 | TRBJ2-4 | NA
TGTGCCAGCAGCATCCGTAACAGGGAGACCCAGTACTTC | CASSIRNRETQYF | TRBV11-2 | NA | TRBJ2-5 | NA
TGTGCCAGCAGCTTGGTTACAGGGAGCTCCTACGAGCAGTACTTC | CASSLVTGSSYEQYF | TRBV5-4 | NA | TRBJ2-7 | NA
TGTGCCAGCAGCTTGCGACAGGGCACAACTAATGAAAAACTGTTTTTT | CASSLRQGTTNEKLFF | TRBV7-9 | TRBD1 | TRBJ1-4 | NA
TGTGCCTGGAAAGGACTCAACTCTGGAAACACCATATATTTT | CAWKGLNSGNTIYF | TRBV30 | NA | TRBJ1-3 | NA
TGTGCCAGTAGTAGAGGAGCCGACAGGGTCTCTGGAAACACCATATATTTT | CASSRGADRVSGNTIYF | TRBV19 | TRBD1 | TRBJ1-3 | once
TGTGCCAGCAGTTCCCGGACAGGCCCCTACGAGCAGTACTTC | CASSSRTGPYEQYF | TRBV6-5 | TRBD1 | TRBJ2-7 | NA
TGTGCCAGCAGCCCGGGGGACAGGGGTAGGAGGTACGAGCAGTACTTC | CASSPGDRGRRYEQYF | TRBV7-6 | TRBD1 | TRBJ2-7 | NA
TGTGCCAGCAGCCGGGACAGGGTCACCGGGGAGCTGTTTTTT | CASSRDRVTGELFF | TRBV6-5 | TRBD1 | TRBJ2-2 | NA
TGTGCCAGCAGTCCGAACCCTGGAGAGGAGGGGTGGGAGACCCAGTACTTC | CASSPNPGEEGWETQYF | TRBV27 | NA | TRBJ2-5 | NA
TGTGCCAGCAGCCAAGACGTCCTGGGACAGGTGGTCTACGAGCAGTACTTC | CASSQDVLGQVVYEQYF | TRBV14 | TRBD1 | TRBJ2-7 | NA
TGTGCCAGCTCCTGGGACACGAGCTCTGGAAACACCATATATTTT | CASSWDTSSGNTIYF | TRBV18 | NA | TRBJ1-3 | once
TGTGCCAGCTCACCACCGGAGAGGGGGCCTCAAGAGACCCAGTACTTC | CASSPPERGPQETQYF | TRBV18 | TRBD1 | TRBJ2-5 | NA
TGTGCCAGCGAGGGGGCTGGGGGCACCGGGGAGCTGTTTTTT | CASEGAGGTGELFF | TRBV6-5 | TRBD1 | TRBJ2-2 | NA
TGTGCCAGCAGTGAGGAGGGGCGATCCACAGATACGCAGTATTTT | CASSEEGRSTDTQYF | TRBV6-4 | NA | TRBJ2-3 | NA
TGTGCCAGCAGCCCGACTAATCAAGAGACCCAGTACTTC | CASSPTNQETQYF | TRBV7-8 | NA | TRBJ2-5 | NA
TGTGCCAGCAGGTTGAAAGTGGCTGGCAATCAGCCCCAGCATTTT | CASRLKVAGNQPQHF | TRBV6-5 | NA | TRBJ1-5 | NA
TGTGCCAGCAGCCATATTCCTAGCGGGGATACAGATACGCAGTATTTT | CASSHIPSGDTDTQYF | TRBV3-1/TRBV3-2 | TRBD2 | TRBJ2-3 | NA
TGTGCCAGCAGTCCCGCCAGCAGGGGCACAGATACGCAGTATTTT | CASSPASRGTDTQYF | TRBV6-5 | NA | TRBJ2-3 | NA
TGCGCCAGCAGCCTGCGACTGGACAGCGCCTACGAGCAGTACTTC | CASSLRLDSAYEQYF | TRBV5-1 | NA | TRBJ2-7 | NA
TGTGCCAGCAGCCCCGGAGGGCAAGAGACCCAGTACTTC | CASSPGGQETQYF | TRBV7-9 | NA | TRBJ2-5 | NA
TGTGCCAGCAGCCCCCCGACGGGGGGGACGGACACCGGGGAGCTGTTTTTT | CASSPPTGGTDTGELFF | TRBV3-1/TRBV3-2 | TRBD2 | TRBJ2-2 | NA
TGTGCCAGCAGCTCAGCGGGGTCCTATGGCTACACCTTC | CASSSAGSYGYTF | TRBV5-5 | NA | TRBJ1-2 | NA
TGTGCCATCAGTCCTGGATGGACTAGCGGGGGGGCCGGGGAGCTGTTTTTT | CAISPGWTSGGAGELFF | TRBV10-3 | TRBD2 | TRBJ2-2 | few
TGCAGTGCTAGTCGGAACACTGAAGCTTTCTTT | CSASRNTEAFF | TRBV20-1 | NA | TRBJ1-1 | NA
TGTGCCAGCAGCTTCCCCGGGACAGGGTCTGGCTACACCTTC | CASSFPGTGSGYTF | TRBV5-5 | TRBD1 | TRBJ1-2 | few
TGTGCCAGCAGGCCCGGGACAGGGGCCTACGAGCAGTACTTC | CASRPGTGAYEQYF | TRBV27 | TRBD1 | TRBJ2-7 | NA
TGTGCCGAGGGGGAACACCCCTCCTACGAGCAGTACTTC | CAEGEHPSYEQYF | TRBV2 | NA | TRBJ2-7 | NA
TGTGCCAGCAGTTTAGGCCGACAGGGGGCGCAATACGAGCAGTACTTC | CASSLGRQGAQYEQYF | TRBV27 | TRBD1 | TRBJ2-7 | NA
TGTGCCAGTAGGCTCGGGATGCATAATTCACCCCTCCACTTT | CASRLGMHNSPLHF | TRBV19 | NA | TRBJ1-6 | NA
TGTGCCAGCAGCTTGGACGGACAGTATGGCTACACCTTC | CASSLDGQYGYTF | TRBV7-2 | NA | TRBJ1-2 | NA
TGCGCCAGCAGCCCGGACTCGATGAACACTGAAGCTTTCTTT | CASSPDSMNTEAFF | TRBV5-1 | NA | TRBJ1-1 | NA
TGTGCCAGCTCGGACGCGAGGGCTTCTGCTGAAGCTTTCTTT | CASSDARASAEAFF | TRBV18 | NA | TRBJ1-1 | NA
TGCGCCAGCAGCCATCTCCTCCGACAGATAAACCAAGAGACCCAGTACTTC | CASSHLLRQINQETQYF | TRBV4-1 | NA | TRBJ2-5 | NA
TGTGCCAGTAGTATATTGGGGGCATCTGGAAACACCATATATTTT | CASSILGASGNTIYF | TRBV19 | NA | TRBJ1-3 | few
TGTGCCAGTAGTATTAACAGGAATTCCAATGAGCAGTTCTTC | CASSINRNSNEQFF | TRBV19 | NA | TRBJ2-1 | NA
TGTGCCAGCAGCCTCGTCAGGGGCCTAACCTACGAGCAGTACTTC | CASSLVRGLTYEQYF | TRBV7-9 | NA | TRBJ2-7 | NA
TGTGCCAGTAGGATAATGAGACACTGGAACCCGATCACTGAAGCTTTCTTT | CASRIMRHWNPITEAFF | TRBV19 | NA | TRBJ1-1 | NA
TGTGCCATCACGGACAGGGTGCTTAGGGACACTGAAGCTTTCTTT | CAITDRVLRDTEAFF | TRBV10-3 | TRBD1 | TRBJ1-1 | NA
TGTGCCAGCAGCAGACAGGGGGCCGAATATGGCTACACCTTC | CASSRQGAEYGYTF | TRBV7-2 | TRBD1 | TRBJ1-2 | NA
TGCGCCAGCAGCTTGGAAAGCGGGGCTAACAATGAGCAGTTCTTC | CASSLESGANNEQFF | TRBV5-1 | TRBD2 | TRBJ2-1 | NA
TGTGCCCTCGATGGGGGGGGTCGCAATTCACCCCTCCACTTT | CALDGGGRNSPLHF | TRBV6-5 | NA | TRBJ1-6 | once
TGTGCCAGCAGTCTGGGGACTTCGGGAGAGCAGTACTTC | CASSLGTSGEQYF | TRBV7-2 | NA | TRBJ2-7 | NA
TGTGCCACCTCCCTGACACCAAACACTGAAGCTTTCTTT | CATSLTPNTEAFF | TRBV27 | NA | TRBJ1-1 | NA
TGTGCCACCAGCAGAGATCGAGGGCGTGGAGATGGCTACACCTTC | CATSRDRGRGDGYTF | TRBV15 | NA | TRBJ1-2 | NA
TGCAGTGCTAGTTATAATGTACAGCCCCAGCATTTT | CSASYNVQPQHF | TRBV20-1 | NA | TRBJ1-5 | NA